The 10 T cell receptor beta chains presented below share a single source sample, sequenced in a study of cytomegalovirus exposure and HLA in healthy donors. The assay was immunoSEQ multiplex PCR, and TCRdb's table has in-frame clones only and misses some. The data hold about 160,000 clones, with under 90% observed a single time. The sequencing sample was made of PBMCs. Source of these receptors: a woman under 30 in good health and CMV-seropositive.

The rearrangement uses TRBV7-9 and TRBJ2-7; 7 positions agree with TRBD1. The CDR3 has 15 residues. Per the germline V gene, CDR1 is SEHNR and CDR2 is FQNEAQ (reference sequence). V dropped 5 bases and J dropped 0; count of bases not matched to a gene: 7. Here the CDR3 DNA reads TGTGCCAGCAGCCCGGGGACAGCAAACTCCTACGAGCAGTACTTC. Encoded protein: CASSPGTANSYEQYF.

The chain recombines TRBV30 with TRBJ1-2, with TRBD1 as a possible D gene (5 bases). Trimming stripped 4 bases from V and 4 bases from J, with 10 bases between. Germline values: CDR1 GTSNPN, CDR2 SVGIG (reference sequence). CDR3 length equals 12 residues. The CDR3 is CAWMQGGYGYTF. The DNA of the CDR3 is TGTGCCTGGATGCAGGGCGGCTATGGCTACACCTTC.

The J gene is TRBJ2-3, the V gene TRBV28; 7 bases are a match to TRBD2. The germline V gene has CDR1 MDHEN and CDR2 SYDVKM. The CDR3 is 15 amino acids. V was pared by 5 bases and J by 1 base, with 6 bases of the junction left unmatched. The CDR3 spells CASSPARGGTDTQYF. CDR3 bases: TGTGCCAGCAGTCCCGCTCGGGGGGGCACAGATACGCAGTATTTT.

The CDR3 DNA reads as TGTGCCAGCAGCTTCGCAGTTAACACTGAAGCTTTCTTT. Encoded protein: CASSFAVNTEAFF. The genes are TRBV7-9 and TRBJ1-1; no clear D gene. Germline V lookup: CDR1 SEHNR, CDR2 FQNEAQ (reference sequence). There are 13 residues in the CDR3. V was trimmed by 3 bases and J by 2 bases, leaving 7 bases between them.

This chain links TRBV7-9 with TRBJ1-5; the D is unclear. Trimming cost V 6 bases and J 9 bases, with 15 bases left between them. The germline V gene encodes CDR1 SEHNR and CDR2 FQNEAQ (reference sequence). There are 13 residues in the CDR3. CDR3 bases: TGTGCCAGCAGTTTTGACACCTCCTTGCCCCAGCATTTT. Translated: CASSFDTSLPQHF.

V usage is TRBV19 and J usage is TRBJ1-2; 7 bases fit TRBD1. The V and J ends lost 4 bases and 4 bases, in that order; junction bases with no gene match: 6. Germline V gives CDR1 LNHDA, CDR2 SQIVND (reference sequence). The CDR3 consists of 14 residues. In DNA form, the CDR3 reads TGTGCCAGTAGTACGACAGGGTCAGGCTATGGCTACACCTTC. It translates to CASSTTGSGYGYTF.

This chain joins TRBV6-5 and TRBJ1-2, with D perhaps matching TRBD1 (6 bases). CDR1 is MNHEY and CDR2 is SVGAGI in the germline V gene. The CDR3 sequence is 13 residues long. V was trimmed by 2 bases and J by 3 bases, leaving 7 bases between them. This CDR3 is CASSYQGYYGYTF. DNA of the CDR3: TGTGCCAGCAGTTACCAGGGGTACTATGGCTACACCTTC.

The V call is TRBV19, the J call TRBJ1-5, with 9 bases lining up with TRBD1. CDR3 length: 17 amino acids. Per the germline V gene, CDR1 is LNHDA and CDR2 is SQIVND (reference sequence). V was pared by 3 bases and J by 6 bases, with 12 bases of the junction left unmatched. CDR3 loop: CASSIFSATGGAQPQHF. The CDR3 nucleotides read TGTGCCAGTAGTATCTTCAGCGCGACAGGGGGTGCTCAGCCCCAGCATTTT.

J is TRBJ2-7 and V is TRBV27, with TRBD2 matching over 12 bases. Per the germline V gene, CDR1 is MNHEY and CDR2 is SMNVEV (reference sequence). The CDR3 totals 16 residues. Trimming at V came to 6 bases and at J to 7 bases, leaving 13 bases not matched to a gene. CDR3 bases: TGTGCCAGCAGAATTAGACTAGCGGGAGCCCCGGGAGAGCAGTACTTC. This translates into CASRIRLAGAPGEQYF.

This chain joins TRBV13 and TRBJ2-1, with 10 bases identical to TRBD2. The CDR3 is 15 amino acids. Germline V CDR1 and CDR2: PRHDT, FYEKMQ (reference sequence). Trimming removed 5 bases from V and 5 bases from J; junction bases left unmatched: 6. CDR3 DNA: TGTGCCAGCAGCCACGGGACTAGCGTCCACAATGAGCAGTTCTTC. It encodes CASSHGTSVHNEQFF.